This passage covers 21 T cell receptor beta chains from one sample sequenced in a study of T cells after yellow fever vaccination. TCRdb recomputed calls from the 5' RACE reads with MiXCR, one row per CDR3 protein. In the table there are about 320,000 distinct CDR3 sequences, around an eighth of which are singletons. The sequenced sample was CD4+ T cells sorted from PBMCs, obtained 15 days after the yellow fever booster vaccination. These receptors all stem from a man aged 18 to 30 who received the YFV17D yellow fever vaccine.

The CDR3, as DNA: TGTGCCAGCAGCGTGATCCAGGGGTTAGGGGACACTGAAGCTTTCTTT. Amino acids: CASSVIQGLGDTEAFF. This chain links TRBV9 with TRBJ1-1, with D possibly matching TRBD1 (6 bases). V lost 2 bases to trimming and J lost 3 bases, with 17 bases between them. The CDR3 covers 16 residues. From germline, CDR1 is SGDLS and CDR2 YYNGEE.

This clonotype was seen repeatedly, ten times or more. The DNA for the CDR3 is TGTGCCAGCAGCATCACTGGGGATATGACTGAAGCTTTCTTT. This translates into CASSITGDMTEAFF. J is TRBJ1-1 and V is TRBV7-9; D ambiguous. Germline V CDR1 and CDR2: SEHNR, FQNEAQ (reference sequence). V was cut by 5 bases and J by 5 bases, with 15 bases left in between. The CDR3 consists of 14 residues.

This clonotype was counted a few times. V usage is TRBV7-2 and J usage is TRBJ1-5, with D possibly being TRBD1 (6 bases). This CDR3 spans 14 amino acids. Germline V lookup: CDR1 SGHTA, CDR2 FQGNSA. Trimming left V 3 bases short and J 7 bases short, with 13 bases between. The CDR3 nucleotides are TGTGCCAGCAGCTTCCAGGGGAATTCCCAGCCCCAGCATTTT. This gives the protein CASSFQGNSQPQHF.

This clonotype was detected many times. The chain joins TRBV3-1 to TRBJ2-1; a weak D match, TRBD1 (5 bases). The germline V and J ends were trimmed by 6 bases and 5 bases, with 14 bases remaining between them. The germline V gene encodes CDR1 LGHDT and CDR2 YNNKEL (reference sequence). The CDR3 is 14 residues long. Here the CDR3 DNA reads TGTGCCAGCAGGGGCGACAGCCACAACAATGAGCAGTTCTTC. Its translation is CASRGDSHNNEQFF.

The genes are TRBV10-2 and TRBJ2-3; D is tentatively TRBD1 or TRBD2 (5 bases each). CDR1 is WSHSY, CDR2 SAAADI, per germline. CDR3 length equals 13 residues. The V end lost 8 bases, the J end lost 2 bases, and 11 bases lay between the germline ends. DNA for the CDR3: TGCGCCAGCGAAGGGGAGTCCACAGATACGCAGTATTTT. This translates into CASEGESTDTQYF.

This clonotype was observed a few times. J is TRBJ1-1 and V is TRBV5-1; 8 nucleotides align to TRBD1. CDR3 length equals 17 residues. Germline V lookup: CDR1 SGHRS, CDR2 YFSETQ. The J segment lost 6 bases and the V segment lost 2 bases, leaving 15 bases of the junction unmatched. The CDR3 coding sequence is TGCGCCAGCAGCTTCCTTAATTCCGGGACAGGAGCCTCTGAAGCTTTCTTT. Residues: CASSFLNSGTGASEAFF.

In its sample, this clonotype was seen a few times. V usage is TRBV15 and J usage is TRBJ1-5; D gene uncertain. Germline CDR1 is LNHNV and CDR2 is YYDKDF (reference sequence). V was clipped by 4 bases and J by 3 bases, with 7 bases between them. The CDR3 has 13 amino acids. The CDR3 DNA reads as TGTGCCACCAGCACGACTACCAATCAGCCCCAGCATTTT. It translates to CATSTTTNQPQHF.

This clonotype was found a few times. This sequence joins TRBV4-2 and TRBJ1-6; 10 bases agree with TRBD1. The J segment lost 7 bases and the V segment lost 3 bases, leaving 3 bases of the junction unmatched. Germline CDR1 LGHNA, CDR2 YNFKEQ. The CDR3 totals 15 residues. The CDR3 loop is CASSQGQGYNSPLHF. CDR3 sequence (DNA): TGTGCCAGCAGCCAGGGACAGGGGTACAATTCACCCCTCCACTTT.

This chain connects TRBV13 to TRBJ2-3; TRBD1 might be the D (5 bases). This CDR3 is 15 amino acids long. Germline CDR1 PRHDT, CDR2 FYEKMQ (reference sequence). V dropped 0 bases and J dropped 4 bases, with 11 bases sitting between them. The CDR3 sequence is CASSLGGAAPDTQYF. The CDR3 coding sequence is TGTGCCAGCAGCTTAGGAGGGGCCGCACCAGATACGCAGTATTTT. The complete variable domain, with remaining parts taken from reference TRBV13 and TRBJ2-3, reads AAGVIQSPRHLIKEKRETATLKCYPIPRHDTVYWYQQGPGQDPQFLISFYEKMQSDKGSIPDRFSAQQFSDYHSELNMSSLELGDSALYFCASSLGGAAPDTQYFGPGTRLTVL.

This clonotype appeared a few times. The chain has TRBV7-6 and TRBJ1-6, with 10 bases fitting TRBD1. This CDR3 contains 15 residues. J was trimmed by 13 bases and V by 0 bases; bases with no gene match: 6. Germline assignment: CDR1 SGHVS and CDR2 FNYEAQ. The CDR3 spells CASSLAPGQGNPLHF. Here the CDR3 DNA reads TGTGCCAGCAGCTTAGCTCCGGGACAGGGGAATCCCCTCCACTTT.

The sample holds a few counts of this clonotype. The chain uses TRBV7-6 and TRBJ1-4, with a weak D call TRBD1 (6 bases). Germline values: CDR1 SGHVS, CDR2 FNYEAQ. V lost 5 bases to trimming and J lost 6 bases, with 13 bases between them. The CDR3 runs to 14 residues. The CDR3 is CASSRQVEDEKLFF. CDR3 in DNA: TGTGCCAGCAGCCGACAGGTGGAAGATGAAAAACTGTTTTTT.

This clonotype showed up many times. The chain couples TRBV12-3 or TRBV12-4 to TRBJ2-4; D is uncertain. This CDR3 is 16 amino acids long. Between the trimmed V and J ends, which lost 8 bases and 0 bases, there was a span of 17 bases. The CDR3 loop is CASGPTLQLAKNIQYF. In DNA form, the CDR3 reads TGTGCCAGCGGCCCAACACTACAGTTAGCCAAAAACATTCAGTACTTC.

V usage is TRBV7-3 and J usage is TRBJ2-2; possibly TRBD2 for D (7 bases). V was trimmed by 1 base and J by 6 bases, leaving 18 bases between them. This CDR3 has 17 amino acids. Germline CDR1 is SGHTA and CDR2 is FQGTGA. CDR3 sequence reads: CASSLIGGALGSGELFF. CDR3 DNA: TGTGCCAGCAGCTTAATTGGGGGGGCCCTCGGGTCCGGGGAGCTGTTTTTT.

This clonotype was counted a few times. The rearrangement uses TRBV4-3 and TRBJ1-6, with 8 nucleotides matching TRBD1. Looked up from germline, CDR1 is LGHNA and CDR2 is YSLEER. The CDR3 loop spans 16 amino acids. V gave up 1 base and J gave up 9 bases; unmatched junction bases: 8. The CDR3, as DNA: TGCGCCAGCAGCCAAGCTGGGACAGGTTTTGTTTCACCCCTCCACTTT. Its translation: CASSQAGTGFVSPLHF.

This clonotype was seen more than once but under ten times. V and J are TRBV12-3 or TRBV12-4 and TRBJ1-1; 7 bases match TRBD1. CDR3 size: 14 residues. V shed 6 bases, J shed 5 bases, and the junction held 9 bases outside the gene matches. CDR3 coding DNA: TGTGCCAGCAGCGAACAGGGGCCGTGGACTGAAGCTTTCTTT. Translated, it gives CASSEQGPWTEAFF.

At least ten counts were recorded for this clonotype. V usage is TRBV5-1 and J usage is TRBJ2-3; tentatively, D is TRBD2 (5 bases). Between the trimmed V and J ends, which lost 4 bases and 0 bases, there was a span of 6 bases. The CDR3 is 13 residues long. Per germline, CDR1 SGHRS and CDR2 YFSETQ. CDR3 region: CASSEGSTDTQYF. The CDR3 DNA reads as TGCGCCAGCAGCGAGGGAAGCACAGATACGCAGTATTTT.

This clonotype was seen only a few times. The rearrangement uses TRBV6-2 or TRBV6-3 and TRBJ2-1; maybe TRBD2 (7 bases). This CDR3 region has 15 residues. Germline CDR1 and CDR2: MNHEY and SVGEGT. V was clipped by 6 bases and J by 9 bases, with 21 bases between them. As DNA, the CDR3 is TGTGCCAGCAGCCCCACTGACAGGTCGGGGGGTGAGCAGTTCTTC. Translating it yields CASSPTDRSGGEQFF.

The rearrangement uses TRBV7-2 and TRBJ1-5; TRBD1 is a possible D gene (5 bases). The CDR3 covers 17 residues. Trimming shortened V by 4 bases and J by 0 bases, and 16 bases separated the two germline ends. Germline V gene sequence: CDR1 SGHTA, CDR2 FQGNSA. The CDR3, as DNA: TGTGCCAGCAGCTCCCGGGGCGGGTTTTATAGCAATCAGCCCCAGCATTTT. Encoded protein: CASSSRGGFYSNQPQHF.

The J gene is TRBJ1-1, the V gene TRBV20-1; weak D call: TRBD1 (6 bases). The germline gives CDR1 DFQATT, CDR2 SNEGSKA (reference sequence). The V end was cut by 6 bases, the J end by 5 bases, with 16 bases between. The CDR3 has 13 residues. This chain's CDR3 is CSARGGGQTEAFF. The CDR3, as DNA: TGCAGTGCGAGGGGGGGAGGACAGACTGAAGCTTTCTTT.

This clonotype was seen once. The chain is built from TRBV7-8 and TRBJ2-5; D might be TRBD2 (5 bases). V lost 5 bases and J 5 bases, leaving 15 bases between the germline ends. Germline lookup yields CDR1 SGHVS and CDR2 FQNEAQ. The CDR3 consists of 14 residues. In nucleotides, the CDR3 is TGTGCCAGCAGCACCACTTCTAGCCGGGAGACCCAGTACTTC. This encodes CASSTTSSRETQYF.

This clonotype was observed once. The chain couples TRBV30 to TRBJ1-4; tentatively, D is TRBD1 (5 bases). Looked up from germline, CDR1 is GTSNPN and CDR2 is SVGIG (reference sequence). The CDR3 has 13 residues. V gave up 2 bases and J gave up 10 bases, with 14 bases separating them. The CDR3 bases are TGTGCCTGGAGTACACAGGAGGGCGGAAAACTGTTTTTT. Protein: CAWSTQEGGKLFF.